This is a list of T cell receptor beta chains from one sample in a study of blood T cell repertoires in COVID-19. TCRdb's table, derived via immunoSEQ multiplex PCR, lists solely in-frame clones and lacks some. In the table there are under 200,000 clones, approximately 84% of which are singletons. Sequencing was done on a sample of PBMCs or T cells enriched from blood (not recorded which). These receptors were collected from a woman aged 45-65 years who had recovered from COVID-19. CDR3s leave out the opening cysteine and the closing phenylalanine or tryptophan. Clone sizes are given selectively: once, few, many, or a class where the clone is expanded.

. | TRBJ1-3 | TRBV7-9 | ASSLTPDSTGNTIY
. | TRBJ2-5 | TRBV27 | ASSLLGGAQY
. | TRBJ2-7 | TRBV7-2 | ASSRSGPQYEQY
. | TRBJ1-5 | TRBV20-1 | SASSGGRTYQPQH
. | TRBJ2-2 | TRBV5-8 | ASSVSGRRTGELF
. | TRBJ2-3 | TRBV7-2 | ASSWQRGDTQY
. | TRBJ2-1 | TRBV6-5 | ASSYVSGYNEQF
. | TRBJ1-2 | TRBV28 | ASSPDRFTNYGYT
. | TRBJ1-2 | TRBV15 | ATSRESLLGTGGLYGYT
. | TRBJ2-1 | TRBV5-8 | ASSPGTSPLYNEQF
. | TRBJ2-7 | TRBV15 | ATGRGGTLREQY
. | TRBJ2-7 | TRBV10-1 | ASSEAGGHEQY
. | TRBJ2-7 | TRBV18 | ASSRAGDPYEQY
. | TRBJ2-5 | TRBV19 | ASSSGGTGRQETQY
. | TRBJ2-7 | TRBV7-8 | ASSLAVFYEQY
once | TRBJ1-1 | TRBV2 | ASSGGGTEAF
. | TRBJ2-7 | TRBV6-1 | ASSEAVRRGSYEQY
few | TRBJ2-7 | TRBV5-1 | ASSSQNSYEQY
. | TRBJ1-6 | TRBV7-2 | ASSLAGTENSPLH
. | TRBJ1-1 | TRBV19 | ASSVPGQGKSEAF
. | TRBJ2-7 | TRBV6-1 | ASSVFATGFSYEQY
. | TRBJ1-5 | TRBV2 | ASSEGQLGTDNQPQH
once | TRBJ2-7 | TRBV18 | ASSAPGQGYEQY
once | TRBJ2-3 | TRBV7-8 | ASSWVSGVGKDTQY
once | TRBJ2-7 | TRBV5-1 | ASSIQGGAEQY
few | TRBJ2-2 | TRBV5-4 | ASCPAGTGELF
. | TRBJ2-7 | TRBV6-1 | ASSEASLQY
. | TRBJ2-7 | TRBV18 | ASSPTARGEQY
. | TRBJ2-5 | TRBV3-1/TRBV3-2 | ASSRPGQGWETQY
. | TRBJ2-7 | TRBV7-9 | ASSATGYEQY
once | TRBJ2-5 | TRBV7-2 | ASSPSGRGETQY
. | TRBJ2-1 | TRBV9 | ASSSKGAGHKEQF
. | TRBJ1-6 | TRBV6-5 | ASSSGQVNSPLH
. | TRBJ2-7 | TRBV15 | ATSRDRGLEQY
. | TRBJ2-2 | TRBV21-1 | ASSKGEATGELF
. | TRBJ2-3 | TRBV4-1 | ASSQYSGTSGADTQY
. | TRBJ1-3 | TRBV5-1 | ASSLGTGGNTIY
. | TRBJ2-7 | TRBV10-3 | AISDVSYGTEQY